This T cell receptor (beta chain) originates from a study of T cell responses to AZD1222 COVID-19 vaccine. Whole-study context: Combined were second doses at about 4 or about 12 weeks. Study findings and constraints: Clonal diversity may have been underestimated, and the donors were mostly white British, with more females than males. Spike-wide coverage was observed for vaccine-associated CD4 TCRs, with dominant responses at 160-218 and 743-854. At study baseline, merely five or six AZD1222 recipients were seropositive.

V dropped 4 bases and J dropped 0; count of bases not matched to a gene: 3. Germline V CDR1 and CDR2: MNHEY, SVGAGI. The length of the CDR3 is 16 residues. The table came from immunoSEQ multiplex PCR; TCRdb's copy has only in-frame clones and leaves some out. The table includes roughly 150,000 clones, about 86% detected once. On this clone itself: Its target is unknown.

This receptor was taken from an adult in good health. The V and J genes are TRBV6-5 and TRBJ2-2, with 9 bases that match TRBD2. Specimen: peripheral blood, collected on day 0 of AZD1222 vaccination. This CDR3 is CASSLLAGANTGELFF. CDR3 coding DNA: TGTGCCAGCAGTTTATTAGCGGGGGCGAACACCGGGGAGCTGTTTTTT.